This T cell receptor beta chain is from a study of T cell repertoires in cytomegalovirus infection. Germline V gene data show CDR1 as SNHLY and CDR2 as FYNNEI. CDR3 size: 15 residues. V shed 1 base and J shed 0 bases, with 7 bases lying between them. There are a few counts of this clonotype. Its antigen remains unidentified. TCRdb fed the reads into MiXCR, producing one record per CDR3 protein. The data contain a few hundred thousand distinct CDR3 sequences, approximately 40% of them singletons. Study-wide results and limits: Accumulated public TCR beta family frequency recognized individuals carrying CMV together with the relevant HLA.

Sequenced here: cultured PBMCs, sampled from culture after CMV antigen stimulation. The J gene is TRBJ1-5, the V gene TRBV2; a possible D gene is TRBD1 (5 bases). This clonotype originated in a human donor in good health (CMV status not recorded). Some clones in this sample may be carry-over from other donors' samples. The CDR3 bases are TGTGCCAGCAGTGAAGGGGGGTATAGCAATCAGCCCCAGCATTTT. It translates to CASSEGGYSNQPQHF.